This is a list of T cell receptor beta chains from one sample in a study of blood T cell repertoires in COVID-19. Here immunoSEQ multiplex PCR was the method, and the copy in TCRdb shows in-frame clones only, minus some. The profile shows tens of thousands of clones, around 66% of them singletons. Input material: PBMCs or T cells enriched from blood (not recorded which). The receptors shown here come from a woman aged 55-70 years who had been exposed to COVID-19. CDR3s include the opening cysteine and the closing phenylalanine or tryptophan. D genes are given only for firm matches. Size values are once, few and many counts, or a class for expanded clones, and some rows have none.

CDR3 DNA: TGTGCCAGCAGTATCAGGGTAGAGGGCTACACCTTC; CDR3 protein: CASSIRVEGYTF; D gene: .; clone size: .; J gene: TRBJ1-2; V gene: TRBV12-3/TRBV12-4
CDR3 DNA: TGTGCCAGCAGCACCGGACAGGTTAATTCACCCCTCCACTTT; CDR3 protein: CASSTGQVNSPLHF; D gene: TRBD1; clone size: .; J gene: TRBJ1-6; V gene: TRBV7-2
CDR3 DNA: TGCAGCGGATCCTCACAGGGATACGATGGCTACACCTTC; CDR3 protein: CSGSSQGYDGYTF; D gene: .; clone size: once; J gene: TRBJ1-2; V gene: TRBV29-1
CDR3 DNA: TGTGCCAGCAGCTCCACTGTCTTGCGGTACACTGAAGCTTTCTTT; CDR3 protein: CASSSTVLRYTEAFF; D gene: .; clone size: .; J gene: TRBJ1-1; V gene: TRBV7-2
CDR3 DNA: TGTGCCAGCAGTTACCGGTGGTTCTCTGGGGCCAACGTCCTGACTTTC; CDR3 protein: CASSYRWFSGANVLTF; D gene: .; clone size: .; J gene: TRBJ2-6; V gene: TRBV6-2/TRBV6-3
CDR3 DNA: TGCAGCGTTGCATCTACTACAGGGAACACTGAAGCTTTCTTT; CDR3 protein: CSVASTTGNTEAFF; D gene: .; clone size: .; J gene: TRBJ1-1; V gene: TRBV29-1
CDR3 DNA: TGTGCCTGGAGTAGAGGTACAACTAATGAAAAACTGTTTTTT; CDR3 protein: CAWSRGTTNEKLFF; D gene: .; clone size: .; J gene: TRBJ1-4; V gene: TRBV30
CDR3 DNA: TGTGCCTGGGGGCGGGCTTTCTACACCTTC; CDR3 protein: CAWGRAFYTF; D gene: .; clone size: .; J gene: TRBJ1-2; V gene: TRBV30
CDR3 DNA: TGTGCCAGCAGTTGGAGCGGGGCCCTGTACAATGAGCAGTTCTTC; CDR3 protein: CASSWSGALYNEQFF; D gene: TRBD2; clone size: .; J gene: TRBJ2-1; V gene: TRBV6-2/TRBV6-3
CDR3 DNA: TGTGCCAGCAGCTTATCATACGAGCAGTACTTC; CDR3 protein: CASSLSYEQYF; D gene: .; clone size: .; J gene: TRBJ2-7; V gene: TRBV7-9
CDR3 DNA: TGTGCCAGCAGACCCTGGACTAGCGGCCTCACGGACACCGGGGAGCTGTTTTTT; CDR3 protein: CASRPWTSGLTDTGELFF; D gene: TRBD2; clone size: .; J gene: TRBJ2-2; V gene: TRBV2
CDR3 DNA: TGTGCCAGCAGCTTGACTAGCGGATACAATGAGCAGTTCTTC; CDR3 protein: CASSLTSGYNEQFF; D gene: TRBD2; clone size: .; J gene: TRBJ2-1; V gene: TRBV7-8
CDR3 DNA: TGTGCCAGCAGGGGACAGGGAAGCAACGGGGGCGGCTACACCTTC; CDR3 protein: CASRGQGSNGGGYTF; D gene: TRBD1; clone size: .; J gene: TRBJ1-2; V gene: TRBV2
CDR3 DNA: TGTGCCAGCAGCCAAGAGGACACAGGGAGCAACACTGAAGCTTTCTTT; CDR3 protein: CASSQEDTGSNTEAFF; D gene: .; clone size: few; J gene: TRBJ1-1; V gene: TRBV4-2
CDR3 DNA: TGTGCCAGCAGCTTTGGGACAGGGGGGAACACCGGGGAGCTGTTTTTT; CDR3 protein: CASSFGTGGNTGELFF; D gene: TRBD1; clone size: .; J gene: TRBJ2-2; V gene: TRBV11-1
CDR3 DNA: TGTGCCAGCAGCCAAGAAGCCCCTCCCCGCACAGATACGCAGTATTTT; CDR3 protein: CASSQEAPPRTDTQYF; D gene: .; clone size: many; J gene: TRBJ2-3; V gene: TRBV4-2
CDR3 DNA: TGTGCCAGCAGTTGGAGCCGGGGCAGGGGGACTGAAGCTTTCTTT; CDR3 protein: CASSWSRGRGTEAFF; D gene: TRBD1; clone size: few; J gene: TRBJ1-1; V gene: TRBV28
CDR3 DNA: TGTGCCAGCAGCCAAGAAACAGCGGACCTAAACACCGGGGAGCTGTTTTTT; CDR3 protein: CASSQETADLNTGELFF; D gene: .; clone size: .; J gene: TRBJ2-2; V gene: TRBV4-2
CDR3 DNA: TGTGCCAGCAGGGTACAGGGGCTTCAAGAGACCCAGTACTTC; CDR3 protein: CASRVQGLQETQYF; D gene: TRBD1; clone size: .; J gene: TRBJ2-5; V gene: TRBV6-5
CDR3 DNA: TGTGCCATCAGTGAGCAGCGGTCCACAGATACGCAGTATTTT; CDR3 protein: CAISEQRSTDTQYF; D gene: .; clone size: .; J gene: TRBJ2-3; V gene: TRBV10-3
CDR3 DNA: TGTGCCAGCAGTGAATTTACAGGGGATGGCTACACCTTC; CDR3 protein: CASSEFTGDGYTF; D gene: TRBD1; clone size: many; J gene: TRBJ1-2; V gene: TRBV2
CDR3 DNA: TGTGCCAGCAGTTTACAGGGGCCTCGCGAGCAGTACTTC; CDR3 protein: CASSLQGPREQYF; D gene: .; clone size: .; J gene: TRBJ2-7; V gene: TRBV27
CDR3 DNA: TGTGCCAGCAGCCCCGCCGGGTTCACCTACAATGAGCAGTTCTTC; CDR3 protein: CASSPAGFTYNEQFF; D gene: .; clone size: .; J gene: TRBJ2-1; V gene: TRBV14
CDR3 DNA: TGTGCCAGTAGTATTGGGACTAGCGAACCCTACGAGCAGTACTTC; CDR3 protein: CASSIGTSEPYEQYF; D gene: TRBD2; clone size: .; J gene: TRBJ2-7; V gene: TRBV19
CDR3 DNA: TGTGCCAGCAGCAATCAGGGTTACTATGGCTACACCTTC; CDR3 protein: CASSNQGYYGYTF; D gene: .; clone size: few; J gene: TRBJ1-2; V gene: TRBV12-3/TRBV12-4
CDR3 DNA: TGTGCCTGGAGGACAGGGTTGGGGGTCTATGGCTACACCTTC; CDR3 protein: CAWRTGLGVYGYTF; D gene: TRBD1; clone size: .; J gene: TRBJ1-2; V gene: TRBV30
CDR3 DNA: TGCGCCAGCAGCTTGGACGCAGGAACCTACGAGCAGTACTTC; CDR3 protein: CASSLDAGTYEQYF; D gene: .; clone size: once; J gene: TRBJ2-7; V gene: TRBV5-1
CDR3 DNA: TGTGCCAGCGGGGACAGGGGTTACAATGAGCAGTTCTTC; CDR3 protein: CASGDRGYNEQFF; D gene: TRBD1; clone size: .; J gene: TRBJ2-1; V gene: TRBV12-3/TRBV12-4
CDR3 DNA: TGTGCCACCAGCAGAGATGTGCAGAGCACAGATACGCAGTATTTT; CDR3 protein: CATSRDVQSTDTQYF; D gene: .; clone size: once; J gene: TRBJ2-3; V gene: TRBV15
CDR3 DNA: TGTGCCAGCAGGTCTCCCGGGACCCAGTACTTC; CDR3 protein: CASRSPGTQYF; D gene: .; clone size: .; J gene: TRBJ2-5; V gene: TRBV6-5
CDR3 DNA: TGCGCCCGATCCGGTCGCGATACCGAGCGGGACGAGCAGTACTTC; CDR3 protein: CARSGRDTERDEQYF; D gene: .; clone size: .; J gene: TRBJ2-7; V gene: TRBV10-1
CDR3 DNA: TGTGCCAGCAGGGCCTCGACAGGGTTCTATGGCTACACCTTC; CDR3 protein: CASRASTGFYGYTF; D gene: TRBD1; clone size: .; J gene: TRBJ1-2; V gene: TRBV28
CDR3 DNA: TGTGCCAGTAGTATGATTGAGAACCGAGCGAACACCGGGGAGCTGTTTTTT; CDR3 protein: CASSMIENRANTGELFF; D gene: .; clone size: .; J gene: TRBJ2-2; V gene: TRBV19
CDR3 DNA: TGTGCCAGCAGTGCCTACAGGGGTCCGGAGGAGACCCAGTACTTC; CDR3 protein: CASSAYRGPEETQYF; D gene: TRBD1; clone size: .; J gene: TRBJ2-5; V gene: TRBV2
CDR3 DNA: TGCAGCGTTGAGGGGCAGGGTGAAGCTTTCTTT; CDR3 protein: CSVEGQGEAFF; D gene: .; clone size: few; J gene: TRBJ1-1; V gene: TRBV29-1
CDR3 DNA: TGTGCCAGCAGTCCGCGGGACAGGGGCTCCTATAATTCACCCCTCCACTTT; CDR3 protein: CASSPRDRGSYNSPLHF; D gene: TRBD1; clone size: many; J gene: TRBJ1-6; V gene: TRBV27
CDR3 DNA: TGTGCCAGCAGTTTCCTAGACAGACGCAATCAGCCCCAGCATTTT; CDR3 protein: CASSFLDRRNQPQHF; D gene: .; clone size: .; J gene: TRBJ1-5; V gene: TRBV28
CDR3 DNA: TGTGCCAGCAGTTGGGACAGTTATAGCAATCAGCCCCAGCATTTT; CDR3 protein: CASSWDSYSNQPQHF; D gene: TRBD1; clone size: .; J gene: TRBJ1-5; V gene: TRBV6-2/TRBV6-3
CDR3 DNA: TGTGCCAGCAGTGACCGACAGACACGCATGAACACTGAAGCTTTCTTT; CDR3 protein: CASSDRQTRMNTEAFF; D gene: .; clone size: .; J gene: TRBJ1-1; V gene: TRBV27
CDR3 DNA: TGCAGTTTCCAGGGCGATGGGCAGTATTTT; CDR3 protein: CSFQGDGQYF; D gene: .; clone size: .; J gene: TRBJ2-3; V gene: TRBV20-1
CDR3 DNA: TGTGCCAGCAGTCTGACGGGACTTAGGAAACTGTTTTTT; CDR3 protein: CASSLTGLRKLFF; D gene: .; clone size: .; J gene: TRBJ1-4; V gene: TRBV27
CDR3 DNA: TGCGCCAGCAGCTCGGATGTAAGGACAGGGGTCGAGCAGTACTTC; CDR3 protein: CASSSDVRTGVEQYF; D gene: TRBD1; clone size: .; J gene: TRBJ2-7; V gene: TRBV5-1
CDR3 DNA: TGTGCCAGCAGTGAGGGACTAGCGAAAACCTACGAGCAGTACTTC; CDR3 protein: CASSEGLAKTYEQYF; D gene: TRBD2; clone size: .; J gene: TRBJ2-7; V gene: TRBV2
CDR3 DNA: TGCGCCAGCAGCTTGGTCGGGGAAGCCTACGAGCAGTACTTC; CDR3 protein: CASSLVGEAYEQYF; D gene: .; clone size: .; J gene: TRBJ2-7; V gene: TRBV5-1
CDR3 DNA: TGTGCCAGCAGCAAGACAGGGCAAAACACCATATATTTT; CDR3 protein: CASSKTGQNTIYF; D gene: .; clone size: few; J gene: TRBJ1-3; V gene: TRBV21-1
CDR3 DNA: TGTGCCAGCAGCTTAGCCGAGACACGTGGTTACACCTTC; CDR3 protein: CASSLAETRGYTF; D gene: .; clone size: .; J gene: TRBJ1-2; V gene: TRBV11-1
CDR3 DNA: TGTGCCAGCCTTGGGCGGGGCAATGAGCAGTTCTTC; CDR3 protein: CASLGRGNEQFF; D gene: .; clone size: .; J gene: TRBJ2-1; V gene: TRBV6-5
CDR3 DNA: TGTGCCAGCAAGGGCCGGGGGAAGGATATGAATACGCAGTATTTT; CDR3 protein: CASKGRGKDMNTQYF; D gene: .; clone size: .; J gene: TRBJ2-3; V gene: TRBV21-1